This paragraph reports one T cell receptor (beta chain). Its antigen is currently unknown. Measured with immunoSEQ multiplex PCR; TCRdb has only the in-frame clones, and not every one. The sample holds some 10,000 clones, approximately 90% seen once. The CDR3 totals 18 residues. The trim removed 4 bases at V and 6 bases at J, leaving 9 bases unmatched. The germline V gene has CDR1 SGHAT and CDR2 FQNNGV. The data were taken from a study of graft-versus-host responses after intestinal transplantation. Study in general: The recipients all started with anti-thymocyte globulin induction and then took tacrolimus and steroids for roughly 3 years. Study-wide results and caveats: Early post-transplant HvG declines tracked with peak circulating GvH clone levels. Ileal or blood samples showed some GvH clones first, and such clones were also found in recipient marrow. Individuals carrying graft-donor T cell macrochimerism showed high graft-versus-host to host-versus-graft clonal ratios in allografts.

Time point denoted: postoperative day 105 after intestinal transplantation (dayNNNN = postoperative day). This material consisted of PBMCs, taken 105 days after intestinal transplantation. The chain employs TRBV11-2 and TRBJ2-2; TRBD2 matches 15 bases. The sequence was collected from a human patient who received an intestinal transplant, so some T cells may come from the graft donor. The CDR3 is CASSSRTSGRAGSGELFF. CDR3 coding DNA: TGTGCCAGCAGCTCCCGGACTAGCGGGAGGGCGGGGTCCGGGGAGCTGTTTTTT.